Sequencing of this TCR beta chain was carried out in a study of blood T cell repertoires in COVID-19 (dated by TCRdb to 2020 to 2022). The study in broad terms: Samples from collaborators originated in the United States, Italy and Spain and spanned both the acute and convalescent phases of COVID-19. Sample metadata almost always included a de-identified subject ID, COVID-19 status, age in years and sex. Samples came from the ongoing ImmuneRACE study (first 160 participants) plus 1,254 subjects from 6 global collaborators. The prospective study material was composed of cDNA or gDNA derived from T cells, B-cell-depleted T cells, or PBMCs. HLA class I and class II types, where available, came from metadata supplied by the sample provider rather than from assay-based typing. Deeply sampled blood TCRbeta repertoires from subjects exposed to, actively infected with, or recovered from COVID-19 were included in the dataset. The repertoires were released in a freely available public database intended as a resource for research on the immune response to SARS-CoV-2.

V is pared back by 6 bases and J by 0 bases, with 8 bases lying between the germline termini. CDR1 SGHAT and CDR2 FQNNGV were looked up in the germline V gene. The CDR3 spans 13 residues, from the cysteine through the phenylalanine. Only the CDR3 portion is preserved as DNA: 39 bases, with reading frame beginning at the first base. TCRbeta CDR3 regions were amplified from genomic DNA using the immunoSEQ Assay, a bias-controlled multiplex PCR. Processing in the source paper ran as follows. Nucleated cell counts per sample were estimated from amplification of reference gene primers within the assay. To quantify the absolute abundance of each unique TCRbeta CDR3 rearrangement, sequence reads were collapsed and filtered. Productive Simpson clonality was computed per sample as the square root of Simpson's diversity index over productive rearrangements. TCRdb stores this immuneACCESS table with in-frame sequences only. Part of the clones is absent; in the studies checked, under half of the shortfall reflects unresolved V genes, and no reason is known for the rest. That table is the source of V, J and clone size, and D and trimming were worked out from the DNA. The sample records some 130,000 clones, approximately 89% of which are singletons. The leading ten clones occupy approximately 3.3% of the sample.

Each collaborating institution followed its own protocols to collect whole blood in K2EDTA tubes. For TCRbeta analysis, collaborator samples were shipped as frozen whole blood, as isolated PBMCs, or as DNA extracted from either sample type. To note about this clone: Its antigen target is currently unknown. No per-base quality is available; no much larger clone lies one base away.

Overall results and qualifications from the work: The amount of clinical and demographic metadata varied by source and participant and was provided uncurated.

The sequence came from a woman aged 60 to 75 with acute or convalescent COVID-19. The sequence joins TRBV11-2 to TRBJ1-1; the D gene is perhaps TRBD1, on 6 matching bases. The sample consisted of peripheral blood. This receptor has the CDR3 CASSGQLNTEAFF. The DNA sequence is TGTGCCAGCAGTGGACAGTTGAACACTGAAGCTTTCTTT.